The subject of this entry is one T cell receptor beta chain. The antigen remains unidentified. While unrecorded immune exposures were likely, the donors were nominally healthy when sampled. The data derive from a study of cytomegalovirus exposure and HLA in healthy donors. The ends lost 1 base at V and 4 bases at J; junction bases unmatched: 11. The CDR3 sequence is 17 residues long. Study-wide results and caveats: It was shown in a later analysis that HLA-associated TCR beta chains were more clonally expanded than other, equally common chains.

PCR involved 60 Vbeta and 13 Jbeta primers. Here immunoSEQ multiplex PCR was the method, and the copy in TCRdb shows in-frame clones only, minus some. Of approximately 140,000 clones listed, just under 85% were seen once; the top ten hold approximately 2%. Sequenced: PBMCs. The rearrangement joins TRBV23-1 to TRBJ1-2; 8 bases are a match to TRBD1. TRBV23-1 is placed among ORFs of uncertain function. The receptor's source is a woman aged 40 to 49 in good health and CMV-seronegative. This chain's CDR3 is CASSQFRTGSTFYGYTF. CDR3 sequence (DNA): TGCGCCAGCAGTCAATTTCGGACAGGGTCCACCTTCTATGGCTACACCTTC.